Each of the 31 T cell receptor beta chains below was sequenced from the same sample in a study of T cells in Graves' hyperthyroidism and ophthalmopathy. Amplified TCR beta CDR3 regions derived from RNA transcripts. First-round RT-PCR with HTBI primers amplified the TCR CDR3 region. MiXCR, applied by TCRdb to the multiplex PCR reads, yields one record per CDR3 protein. This table holds 400,000 to 500,000 distinct CDR3 sequences, around 15% found once. Sequenced material: blood. All receptors come from a woman aged 18-30 years with Graves' hyperthyroidism.

In its sample, this clonotype was seen many times. The chain's CDR3 is CASSVGARTGWEKLFF. Written as DNA, the CDR3 is TGTGCCAGCAGTGTAGGGGCCCGGACAGGGTGGGAAAAACTGTTTTTT. The chain employs TRBV25-1 and TRBJ1-4; 8 nucleotides align to TRBD1. The germline V gene has CDR1 MGHDK and CDR2 SYGVNS. Trimming took 4 bases from V and 8 from J; bases not matched to a gene: 12. This CDR3 has 16 amino acids.

This clonotype was seen many times. The CDR3 loop is CASSLERGETQYF. The CDR3 DNA is TGTGCCAGCAGCTTAGAACGGGGAGAGACCCAGTACTTC. The J gene is TRBJ2-5, the V gene TRBV11-2; possible D gene TRBD2, 5 bases. The CDR3 is 13 amino acids. The V and J ends lost 0 bases and 4 bases respectively, with 6 bases between them. The germline CDR1 and CDR2 sequences are SGHAT and FQNNGV.

The chain uses TRBV5-1 and TRBJ2-1, with a tentative D call TRBD2 (6 bases). Germline V gene lookup returns CDR1 SGHRS and CDR2 YFSETQ. V lost 0 bases to trimming and J lost 8 bases, with 15 bases between them. This CDR3 contains 15 residues. Written as DNA, the CDR3 is TGCGCCAGCAGCTTGGCGGCCGGGAGTAAGTATGAGCAGTTCTTC. Protein sequence: CASSLAAGSKYEQFF.

This clonotype was observed a few times. The chain has TRBV5-4 and TRBJ2-7, with D tentatively TRBD2 (5 bases). The CDR3 runs to 15 residues. Per the germline V gene, CDR1 is SGHNT and CDR2 is YYREEE (reference sequence). V lost 4 bases and J 6 bases, leaving 20 bases between the germline ends. CDR3 protein: CASSPPGQDSVEQYF. In nucleotides, the CDR3 is TGTGCCAGCAGCCCCCCCGGTCAGGACTCAGTCGAGCAGTACTTC.

Worth noting for this clonotype: A clone one base away is much larger, so this may be a read error. The genes are TRBV12-5 and TRBJ2-2; 9 bases are shared with TRBD2. This CDR3 has 17 amino acids. Looked up from germline, CDR1 is LGHNT and CDR2 is FRNRAP. J was trimmed by 4 bases and V by 2 bases; bases with no gene match: 8. CDR3 in DNA: TGTGCTAGTGGTTTGCGGCGGGAGGGCCGGAGCACCGGGGAGCTGTTTTTT. The encoded protein is CASGLRREGRSTGELFF.

This clonotype has at least ten counts. The chain couples TRBV15 to TRBJ2-3; 11 positions agree with TRBD2. CDR3 length: 16 residues. The junction had 5 bases not matched to a gene; V was cut back by 4 bases and J by 2 bases. Per the germline V gene, CDR1 is LNHNV and CDR2 is YYDKDF (reference sequence). CDR3 DNA: TGTGCCACCAGCACACGGACTAGCGGGCCCACAGATACGCAGTATTTT. Translating gives CATSTRTSGPTDTQYF.

This clonotype has a count of ten or more. The gene calls are TRBV11-2 and TRBJ1-5; D is unresolved. Trimming cost V 1 base and J 7 bases, with 14 bases left between them. CDR1 is SGHAT, CDR2 FQNNGV, per germline. This CDR3 has 15 amino acids. Here the CDR3 DNA reads TGTGCCAGCAGCTTAGGGAGCGGGGTGGGACAGCCCCAGCATTTT. It is translated as CASSLGSGVGQPQHF.

This chain uses TRBV5-1 with TRBJ2-3; TRBD2 agrees at 8 bases. Trimming removed 2 bases from V and 4 bases from J; junction bases left unmatched: 3. The germline V gene encodes CDR1 SGHRS and CDR2 YFSETQ. The CDR3 consists of 14 residues. CDR3 residues: CASSFGTRADTQYF. The DNA for the CDR3 is TGCGCCAGCAGCTTCGGGACTAGGGCAGATACGCAGTATTTT.

This clonotype was picked up many times. This sequence joins TRBV30 and TRBJ2-7; a possible D gene is TRBD1 (5 bases). Germline V gene data show CDR1 as GTSNPN and CDR2 as SVGIG (reference sequence). Deletions cut 3 bases from V and 7 bases from J, with 16 bases between. This CDR3 has 13 residues. CDR3 in amino acids: CAWREGALGEQYF. CDR3 nucleotides: TGTGCCTGGAGGGAAGGGGCCCTGGGGGAGCAGTACTTC.

This clonotype was seen ten or more times. This chain joins TRBV20-1 and TRBJ2-7; D perhaps matches TRBD2 (6 bases). V lost 5 bases and J lost 2, with 7 bases in between. The CDR3 is 11 residues long. Germline CDR1 and CDR2: DFQATT and SNEGSKA (reference sequence). CDR3 nucleotides: TGCAGTGCTGGGACTGCCTACGAGCAGTACTTC. Protein product: CSAGTAYEQYF.

This clonotype showed up just a few times. The V call is TRBV29-1, the J call TRBJ1-3; D gene uncertain. The CDR3 sequence is 13 residues long. Trimming cost V 4 bases and J 6 bases, with 13 bases left between them. Germline lookup yields CDR1 SQVTM and CDR2 ANQGSEA. CDR3 sequence: CSVVVAMENTIYF. CDR3 coding DNA: TGCAGCGTTGTAGTTGCTATGGAAAACACCATATATTTT.

In its sample, this clonotype was seen many times. V usage is TRBV12-5 and J usage is TRBJ2-1; a weak D match, TRBD1 (5 bases). The germline CDR1 and CDR2 sequences are LGHNT and FRNRAP. Trimming shortened V by 3 bases and J by 4 bases, and 13 bases separated the two germline ends. This CDR3 contains 15 residues. The CDR3 region has the DNA TGTGCTAGTGGTTTTTACCAGGGATCGTACAATGAGCAGTTCTTC. This gives the protein CASGFYQGSYNEQFF.

This clonotype was detected ten times or more. J is TRBJ1-1 and V is TRBV10-3; D is uncertain. The CDR3 loop spans 13 amino acids. Trimming removed 10 bases at V and 0 bases at J, with 12 bases between. Germline CDR1 reads ENHRY; CDR2 reads SYGVKD. The CDR3 loop reads CATWGEMNTEAFF. The CDR3 DNA reads TGTGCCACCTGGGGAGAGATGAACACTGAAGCTTTCTTT.

This clonotype was observed many times. V usage is TRBV19 and J usage is TRBJ1-1, with D possibly being TRBD1 (5 bases). V gave up 7 bases and J gave up 8 bases, with 20 bases separating them. Germline CDR1 is LNHDA and CDR2 is SQIVND (reference sequence). The CDR3 extends over 14 amino acids. The CDR3 protein is CASTLTGRPEEAFF. CDR3 DNA: TGTGCCAGTACCCTAACGGGACGGCCCGAGGAAGCTTTCTTT.

This chain links TRBV7-2 with TRBJ2-1, with 7 bases that match TRBD1. Germline lookup yields CDR1 SGHTA and CDR2 FQGNSA. The CDR3 totals 15 residues. The junction had 12 bases not matched to a gene; V was cut back by 5 bases and J by 8 bases. Written as DNA, the CDR3 is TGTGCCAGCAGCGAAATGACAGGGCCTATCGATGAGCAGTTCTTC. Its protein product is CASSEMTGPIDEQFF.

This clonotype was seen repeatedly, ten times or more. V usage is TRBV12-3 or TRBV12-4 and J usage is TRBJ2-2; TRBD1 might be the D (5 bases). The CDR3 has 16 residues. V was pared by 1 base and J by 0 bases, with 9 bases between. In DNA form, the CDR3 reads TGTGCCAGCAGTTTAGTCGCGACAGCGAACACCGGGGAGCTGTTTTTT. It specifies CASSLVATANTGELFF.

The sample holds many counts of this clonotype. V gene TRBV11-2 combines with J gene TRBJ1-4, with 8 bases aligning to TRBD1. This CDR3 is built from 16 residues. Germline V gives CDR1 SGHAT, CDR2 FQNNGV. Trimming removed 2 bases from V and 10 bases from J; junction bases left unmatched: 12. The CDR3: CASSLPPGQGRGKLFF. DNA for the CDR3: TGTGCCAGCAGCTTACCCCCCGGACAGGGTAGGGGAAAACTGTTTTTT.

This chain joins TRBV4-2 and TRBJ2-3, with 12 bases aligning to TRBD2. There are 20 residues in the CDR3. The V gene's germline CDR1 is LGHNA and CDR2 YNFKEQ. V shed 5 bases and J 0 bases; nucleotides not matched to a gene: 15. CDR3 loop: CASSSGLAGTFLGSTDTQYF. In DNA, the CDR3 is TGTGCCAGCAGCTCTGGACTAGCGGGGACCTTTTTGGGTAGCACAGATACGCAGTATTTT.

This clonotype was observed a handful of times. The chain is built from TRBV20-1 and TRBJ1-1, with 9 bases aligning to TRBD1. Trimming took 3 bases from V and 1 from J; bases not matched to a gene: 12. The CDR3 sequence is 17 residues long. Germline CDR1 DFQATT, CDR2 SNEGSKA (reference sequence). The chain's CDR3 is CSARVPGTGFRNTEAFF. The CDR3 region has the DNA TGCAGTGCTAGGGTCCCCGGGACAGGGTTTCGGAACACTGAAGCTTTCTTT.

This clonotype came up many times. V and J are TRBV5-1 and TRBJ1-1; tentative D call: TRBD1 (6 bases). V was pared by 2 bases and J by 4 bases, with 9 bases between. The CDR3 has 13 residues. CDR1 is SGHRS, CDR2 YFSETQ, per germline. CDR3 in DNA: TGCGCCAGCAGCTTAGGGGGGATCACTGAAGCTTTCTTT. This sequence encodes CASSLGGITEAFF.

This clonotype was recorded at least ten times. V gene TRBV10-3 combines with J gene TRBJ2-7, with 8 bases identical to TRBD2. Germline-derived CDR1 and CDR2 are ENHRY and SYGVKD. The CDR3 has 15 residues. The V and J ends lost 2 bases and 3 bases, in that order; junction bases with no gene match: 6. In DNA, the CDR3 is TGTGCCATCAGTGAGGGGGATAGCGGGATCTACGAGCAGTACGTC. Translated, it gives CAISEGDSGIYEQYV.

This clonotype was detected ten times or more. The genes are TRBV7-9 and TRBJ2-7, with D possibly TRBD2 on 6 matching bases. Germline-derived CDR1 and CDR2 are SEHNR and FQNEAQ (reference sequence). The germline V and J ends were trimmed by 1 base and 0 bases, with 16 bases remaining between them. The CDR3 runs to 17 residues. CDR3 amino acids: CASSLVRARGFSYEQYV. DNA of the CDR3: TGTGCCAGCAGCTTAGTAAGAGCGCGGGGATTCTCCTACGAGCAGTACGTC.

This clonotype was observed a few times. This rearrangement joins TRBV20-1 to TRBJ2-3, with D unresolved. The V and J ends lost 0 bases and 0 bases respectively, with 7 bases between them. This CDR3 has 14 residues. Per germline, CDR1 DFQATT and CDR2 SNEGSKA (reference sequence). The CDR3 loop is CSARDRSSTDTQYF. The CDR3 DNA reads TGCAGTGCTAGAGATCGGTCCAGCACAGATACGCAGTATTTT.

This clonotype was observed many times. This rearrangement joins TRBV2 to TRBJ1-1; D might be TRBD1 (6 bases). Trimming pared 2 bases from V and 3 bases from J, leaving 10 bases between. Germline CDR1 SNHLY, CDR2 FYNNEI. This CDR3 spans 14 amino acids. CDR3 sequence (DNA): TGTGCCAGCAGTGAATTACAGGGCCACACTGAAGCTTTCTTT. Translating gives CASSELQGHTEAFF.

The sample holds many counts of this clonotype. The rearrangement links TRBV20-1 to TRBJ2-1, with D tentatively TRBD1 (5 bases). Trimming shortened V by 0 bases and J by 5 bases, and 8 bases separated the two germline ends. Per the germline V gene, CDR1 is DFQATT and CDR2 is SNEGSKA (reference sequence). CDR3 length equals 13 residues. The CDR3 region is CSARDSRDNEQFF. As DNA, the CDR3 is TGCAGTGCTAGAGATTCCAGGGACAATGAGCAGTTCTTC.

Details on this clonotype: A much larger clonotype is one base distant, so this may be a read error. The genes are TRBV12-3 or TRBV12-4 and TRBJ2-7; weak D call: TRBD1 (6 bases). This CDR3 region has 15 residues. This chain's CDR3 is CASRGQQGSTYELYF. The DNA of the CDR3 is TGTGCCAGCAGGGGACAACAGGGTTCTACCTACGAGCTGTACTTC.

This clonotype was seen a few times. This chain uses TRBV4-2 with TRBJ2-2; no clear D. Deletions cut 0 bases from V and 7 bases from J, with 18 bases between. This CDR3 is 17 amino acids long. The V gene's germline CDR1 is LGHNA and CDR2 YNFKEQ. CDR3 region: CASSQDVGVGWNGELFF. The CDR3 nucleotides read TGTGCCAGCAGCCAAGATGTTGGGGTAGGGTGGAACGGGGAGCTGTTTTTT.

In its sample, this clonotype was seen many times. This sequence joins TRBV19 and TRBJ2-3, with no clear D. The CDR3 totals 15 residues. Per the germline V gene, CDR1 is LNHDA and CDR2 is SQIVND (reference sequence). V was shortened by 8 bases and J by 0 bases, with 15 bases between the two germline ends. The CDR3 sequence: CASARRWSSTDTQYF. In DNA form, the CDR3 reads TGTGCCAGTGCCCGCCGGTGGTCCAGCACAGATACGCAGTATTTT.

This clonotype was seen only a few times. The chain combines TRBV19 with TRBJ1-6; TRBD1 might be the D (5 bases). CDR3 length: 15 amino acids. With 6 bases removed from V and 4 bases from J, the gap between germline ends came to 13 bases. Germline-derived CDR1 and CDR2 are LNHDA and SQIVND (reference sequence). In nucleotides, the CDR3 is TGTGCCAGTAGCCATGACAGAATGTATAATTCACCCCTCCACTTT. Its protein is CASSHDRMYNSPLHF.

Many counts were recorded for this clonotype. The chain is built from TRBV7-2 and TRBJ2-7; no clear D. The V end lost 3 bases, the J end lost 6 bases, and 9 bases lay between the germline ends. This CDR3 comprises 12 residues. Germline V gives CDR1 SGHTA, CDR2 FQGNSA. The CDR3 nucleotides read TGTGCCAGCAGCTTTTATACGGGCGAGCAGTACTTC. Amino acids: CASSFYTGEQYF. Using reference TRBV7-2 and TRBJ2-7 for the parts outside the CDR3, the full variable domain is GAGVSQSPSNKVTEKGKDVELRCDPISGHTALYWYRQSLGQGLEFLIYFQGNSAPDKSGLPSDRFSAERTGGSVSTLTIQRTQQEDSAVYLCASSFYTGEQYFGPGTRLTVT.

This clonotype has only a few counts. The J gene is TRBJ1-5, the V gene TRBV6-6; 9 bases align to TRBD1. The CDR3 is 14 amino acids. With V trimmed by 2 bases and J by 12 bases, 8 bases remained unmatched. Germline CDR1 reads MNHNY; CDR2 reads SVGAGI (reference sequence). CDR3: CASSYLPGQGGQHF. The CDR3 DNA is TGTGCCAGCAGTTACCTCCCGGGACAGGGCGGCCAGCATTTT.